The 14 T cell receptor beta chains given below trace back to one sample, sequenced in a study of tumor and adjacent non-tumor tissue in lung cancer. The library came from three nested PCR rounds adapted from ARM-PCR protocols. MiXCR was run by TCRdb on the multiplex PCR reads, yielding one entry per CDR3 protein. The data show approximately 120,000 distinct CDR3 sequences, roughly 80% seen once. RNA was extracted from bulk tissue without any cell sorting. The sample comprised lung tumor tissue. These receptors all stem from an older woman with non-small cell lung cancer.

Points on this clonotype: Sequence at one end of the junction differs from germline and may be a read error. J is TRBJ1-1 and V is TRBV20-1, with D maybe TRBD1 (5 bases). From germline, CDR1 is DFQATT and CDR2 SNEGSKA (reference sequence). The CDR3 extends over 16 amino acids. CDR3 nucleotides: TGCAGTGCTAGAGATGCGTCAGGAGGGGATAACAGTGAAGCTTTCTTT. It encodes CSARDASGGDNSEAFF.

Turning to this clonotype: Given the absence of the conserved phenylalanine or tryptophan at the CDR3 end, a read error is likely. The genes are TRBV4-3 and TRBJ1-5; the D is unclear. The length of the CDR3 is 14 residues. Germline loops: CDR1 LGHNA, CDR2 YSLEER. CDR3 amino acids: CASSQDRGNQPQHL. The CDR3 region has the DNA TGCGCCAGTAGCCAAGATCGTGGCAATCAGCCCCAGCATCTT.

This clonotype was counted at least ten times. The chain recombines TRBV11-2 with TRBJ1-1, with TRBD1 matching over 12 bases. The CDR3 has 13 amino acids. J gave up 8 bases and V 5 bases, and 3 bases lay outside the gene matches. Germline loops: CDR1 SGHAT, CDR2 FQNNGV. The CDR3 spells CASSTGTGGEAFF. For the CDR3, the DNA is TGTGCCAGCAGCACTGGGACAGGGGGCGAAGCTTTCTTT.

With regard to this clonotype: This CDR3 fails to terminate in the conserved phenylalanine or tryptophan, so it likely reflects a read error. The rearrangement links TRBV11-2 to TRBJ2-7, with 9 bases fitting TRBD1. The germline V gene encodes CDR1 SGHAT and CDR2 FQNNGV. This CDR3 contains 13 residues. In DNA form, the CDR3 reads TGTGCAAGCAGCTTTACAGGGGGCAACGAGCAGTACTAC. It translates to CASSFTGGNEQYY.

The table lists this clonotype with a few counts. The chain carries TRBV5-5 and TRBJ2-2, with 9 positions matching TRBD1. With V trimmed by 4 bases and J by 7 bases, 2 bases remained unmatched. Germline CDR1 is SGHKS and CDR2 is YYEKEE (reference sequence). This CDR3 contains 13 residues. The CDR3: CASSTGGGGELFF. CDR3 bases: TGTGCCAGCAGCACAGGGGGCGGCGGGGAGCTGTTTTTT.

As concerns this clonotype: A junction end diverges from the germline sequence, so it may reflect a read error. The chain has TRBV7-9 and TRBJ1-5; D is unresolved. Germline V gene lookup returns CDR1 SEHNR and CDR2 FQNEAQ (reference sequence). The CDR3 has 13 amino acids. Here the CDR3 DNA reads TGTGTCAGCAGCCCTGGCGGGAATCAGCCCCAGCATTTT. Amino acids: CVSSPGGNQPQHF.

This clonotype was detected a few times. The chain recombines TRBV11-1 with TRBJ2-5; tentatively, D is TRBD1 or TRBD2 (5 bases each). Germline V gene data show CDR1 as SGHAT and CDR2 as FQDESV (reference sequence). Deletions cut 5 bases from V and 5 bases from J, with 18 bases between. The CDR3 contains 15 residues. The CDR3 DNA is TGTGCCAGCAGCCTTAACGCCGGGGCAGTGGAGACCCAGTACTTC. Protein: CASSLNAGAVETQYF.

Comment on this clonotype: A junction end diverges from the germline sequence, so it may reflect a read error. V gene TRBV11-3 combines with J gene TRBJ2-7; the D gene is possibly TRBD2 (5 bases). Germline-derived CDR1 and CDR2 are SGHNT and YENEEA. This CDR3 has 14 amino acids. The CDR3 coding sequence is TGTGCCAGCAACTTAGATACGGGAACCTATGAGCAATACTTC. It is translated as CASNLDTGTYEQYF.

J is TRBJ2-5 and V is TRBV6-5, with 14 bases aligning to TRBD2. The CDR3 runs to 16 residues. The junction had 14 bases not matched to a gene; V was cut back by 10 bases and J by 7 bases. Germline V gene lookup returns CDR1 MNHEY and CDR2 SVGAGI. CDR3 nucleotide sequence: TGTGCCAACAGGGGCAACCAGACTAGCGGGAGGGCGACCCAGTACTTC. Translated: CANRGNQTSGRATQYF.

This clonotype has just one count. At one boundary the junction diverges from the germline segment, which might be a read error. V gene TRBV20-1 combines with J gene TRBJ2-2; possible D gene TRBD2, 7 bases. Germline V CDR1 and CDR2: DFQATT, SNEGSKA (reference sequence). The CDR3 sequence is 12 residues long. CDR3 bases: TGCAGTCCTAGATCGAACACCGGGGGGCGGTTTTTT. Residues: CSPRSNTGGRFF.

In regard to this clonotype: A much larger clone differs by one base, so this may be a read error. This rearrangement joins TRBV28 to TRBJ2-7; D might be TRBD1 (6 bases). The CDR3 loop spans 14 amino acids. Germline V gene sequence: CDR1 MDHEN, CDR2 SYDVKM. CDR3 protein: CANSLLGANYEQYF. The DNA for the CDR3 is TGTGCCAACAGTTTACTGGGGGCCAACTACGAGCAGTACTTC. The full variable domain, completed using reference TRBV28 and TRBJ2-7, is DVKVTQSSRYLVKRTGEKVFLECVQDMDHENMFWYRQDPGLGLRLIYFSYDVKMKEKGDIPEGYSVSREKKERFSLILESASTNQTSMYLCANSLLGANYEQYFGPGTRLTVT.

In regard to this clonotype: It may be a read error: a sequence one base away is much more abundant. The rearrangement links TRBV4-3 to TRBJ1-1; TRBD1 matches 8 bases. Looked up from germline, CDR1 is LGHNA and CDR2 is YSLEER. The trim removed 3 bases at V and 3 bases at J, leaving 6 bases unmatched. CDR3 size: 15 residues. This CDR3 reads CASSHRTGPDTEAFF. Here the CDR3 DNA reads TGCGCCAGCAGCCACAGGACAGGGCCCGACACTGAAGCTTTCTTT.

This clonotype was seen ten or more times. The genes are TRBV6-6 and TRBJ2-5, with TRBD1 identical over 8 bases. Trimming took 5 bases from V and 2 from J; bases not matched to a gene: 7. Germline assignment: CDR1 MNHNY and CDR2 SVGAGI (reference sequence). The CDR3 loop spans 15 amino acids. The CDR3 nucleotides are TGTGCCAGCAGTAGACAGGGGAGAGGGCAAGAGACCCAGTACTTC. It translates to CASSRQGRGQETQYF.

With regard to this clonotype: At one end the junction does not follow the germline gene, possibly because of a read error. The CDR3 protein is CASSPRLAGEFTWELSF. In DNA form, the CDR3 reads TGTGCCAGCAGCCCGCGACTAGCGGGAGAATTCACCTGGGAGCTGTCTTTT. This chain joins TRBV11-1 and TRBJ2-2, with 12 bases aligning to TRBD2. In germline, CDR1 is SGHAT, CDR2 FQDESV (reference sequence). The CDR3 contains 17 residues. The entire variable domain, with the rest obtained from reference TRBV11-1 and TRBJ2-2, is as follows: EAEVAQSPRYKITEKSQAVAFWCDPISGHATLYWYRQILGQGPELLVQFQDESVVDDSQLPKDRFSAERLKGVDSTLKIQPAELGDSAMYLCASSPRLAGEFTWELSFGEGSRLTVL.